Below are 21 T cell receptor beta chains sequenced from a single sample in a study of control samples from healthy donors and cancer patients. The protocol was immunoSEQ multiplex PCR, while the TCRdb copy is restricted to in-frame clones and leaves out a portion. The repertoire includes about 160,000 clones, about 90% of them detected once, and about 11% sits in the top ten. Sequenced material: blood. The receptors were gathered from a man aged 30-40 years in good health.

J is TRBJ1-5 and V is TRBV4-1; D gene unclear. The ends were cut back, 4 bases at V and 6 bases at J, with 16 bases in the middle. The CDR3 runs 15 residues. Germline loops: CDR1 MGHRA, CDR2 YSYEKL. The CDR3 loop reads CASSPTHETIQPQHF. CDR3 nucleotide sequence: TGCGCCAGCAGCCCGACCCATGAGACGATTCAGCCCCAGCATTTT.

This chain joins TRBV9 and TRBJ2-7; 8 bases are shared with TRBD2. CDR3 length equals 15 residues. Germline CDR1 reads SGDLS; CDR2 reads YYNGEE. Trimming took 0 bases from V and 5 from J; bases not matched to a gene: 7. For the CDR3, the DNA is TGTGCCAGCAGCGTAGACGCGGGGGGCGGGAACGAGCAGTACTTC. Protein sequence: CASSVDAGGGNEQYF.

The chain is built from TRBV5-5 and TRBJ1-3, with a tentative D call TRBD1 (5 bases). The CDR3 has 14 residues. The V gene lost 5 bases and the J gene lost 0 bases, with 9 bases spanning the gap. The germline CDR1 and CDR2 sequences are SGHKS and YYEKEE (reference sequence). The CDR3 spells CASSRDSSGNTIYF. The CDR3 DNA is TGTGCCAGCAGTCGAGACAGCTCTGGAAACACCATATATTTT.

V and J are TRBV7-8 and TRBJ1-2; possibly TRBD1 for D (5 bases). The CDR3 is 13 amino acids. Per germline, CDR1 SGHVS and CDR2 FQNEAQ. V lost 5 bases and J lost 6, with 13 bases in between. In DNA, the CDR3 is TGTGCCAGCAGCAACTCGATCAGGGATGGCTACACCTTC. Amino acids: CASSNSIRDGYTF.

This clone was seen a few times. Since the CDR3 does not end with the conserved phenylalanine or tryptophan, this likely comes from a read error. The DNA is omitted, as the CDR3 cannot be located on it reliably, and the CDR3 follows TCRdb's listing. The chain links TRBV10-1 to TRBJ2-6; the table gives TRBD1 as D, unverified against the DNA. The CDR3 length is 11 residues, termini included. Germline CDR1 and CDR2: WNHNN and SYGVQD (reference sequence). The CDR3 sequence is CASSEYPTAGP.

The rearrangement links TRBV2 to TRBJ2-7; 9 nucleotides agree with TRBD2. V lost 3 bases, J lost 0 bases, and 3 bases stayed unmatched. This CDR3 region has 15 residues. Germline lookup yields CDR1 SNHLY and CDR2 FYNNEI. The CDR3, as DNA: TGTGCCAGCAGTGAGACTAGCGGAATCTCCTACGAGCAGTACTTC. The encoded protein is CASSETSGISYEQYF.

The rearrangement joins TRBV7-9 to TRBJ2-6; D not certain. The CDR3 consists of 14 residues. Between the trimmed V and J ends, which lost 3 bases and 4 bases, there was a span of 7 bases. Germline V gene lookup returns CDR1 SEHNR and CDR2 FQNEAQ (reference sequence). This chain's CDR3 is CASSFSTGANVLTF. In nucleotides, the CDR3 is TGTGCCAGCAGCTTTTCTACCGGGGCCAACGTCCTGACTTTC.

Written as DNA, the CDR3 is TGTGCCAGCAGCTTAGGGTCCGGGACTGAAGCTTTCTTT. Amino acids: CASSLGSGTEAFF. V usage is TRBV7-9 and J usage is TRBJ1-1; unclear D gene. Germline CDR1 SEHNR, CDR2 FQNEAQ (reference sequence). The length of the CDR3 is 13 residues. V was cut by 1 base and J by 5 bases, with 8 bases left in between.

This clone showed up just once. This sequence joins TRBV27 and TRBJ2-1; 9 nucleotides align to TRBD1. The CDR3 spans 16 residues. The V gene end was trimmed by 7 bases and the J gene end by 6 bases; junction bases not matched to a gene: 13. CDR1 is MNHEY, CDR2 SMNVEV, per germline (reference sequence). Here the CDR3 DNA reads TGTGCCAGCACCCTAGAGGGACAGGGTACATGCAATGAGCAGTTCTTC. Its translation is CASTLEGQGTCNEQFF.

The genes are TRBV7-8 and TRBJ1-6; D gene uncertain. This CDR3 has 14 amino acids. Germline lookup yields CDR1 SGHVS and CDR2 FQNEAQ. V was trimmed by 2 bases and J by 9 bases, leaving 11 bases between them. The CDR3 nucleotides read TGTGCCAGCAGCTTACCACCCCATACTTCACCCCTCCACTTT. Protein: CASSLPPHTSPLHF.

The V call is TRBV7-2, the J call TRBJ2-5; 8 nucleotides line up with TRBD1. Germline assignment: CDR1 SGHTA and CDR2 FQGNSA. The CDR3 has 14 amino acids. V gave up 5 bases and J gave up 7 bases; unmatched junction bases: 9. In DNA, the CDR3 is TGTGCCAGCAGCCGCCCGGGACAGGCGTGGACCCAGTACTTC. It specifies CASSRPGQAWTQYF.

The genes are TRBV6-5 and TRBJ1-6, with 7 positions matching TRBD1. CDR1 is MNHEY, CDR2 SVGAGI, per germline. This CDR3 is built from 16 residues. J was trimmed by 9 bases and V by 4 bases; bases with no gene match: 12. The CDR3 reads CASSLGRGQRGSPLHF. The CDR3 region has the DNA TGTGCCAGCAGTTTGGGAAGGGGACAGAGGGGTTCACCCCTCCACTTT.

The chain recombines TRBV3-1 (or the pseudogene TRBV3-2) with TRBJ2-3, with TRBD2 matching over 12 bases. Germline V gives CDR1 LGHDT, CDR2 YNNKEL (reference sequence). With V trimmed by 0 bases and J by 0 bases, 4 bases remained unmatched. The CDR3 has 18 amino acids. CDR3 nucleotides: TGTGCCAGCAGCCAAGATTACACTAGCGGGGGGAGCACAGATACGCAGTATTTT. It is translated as CASSQDYTSGGSTDTQYF.

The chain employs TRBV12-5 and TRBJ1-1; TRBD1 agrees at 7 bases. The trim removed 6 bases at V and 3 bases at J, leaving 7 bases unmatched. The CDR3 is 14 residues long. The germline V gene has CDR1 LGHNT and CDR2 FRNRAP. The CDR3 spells CASGPQGGYTEAFF. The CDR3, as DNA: TGTGCTAGTGGGCCTCAGGGGGGTTACACTGAAGCTTTCTTT.

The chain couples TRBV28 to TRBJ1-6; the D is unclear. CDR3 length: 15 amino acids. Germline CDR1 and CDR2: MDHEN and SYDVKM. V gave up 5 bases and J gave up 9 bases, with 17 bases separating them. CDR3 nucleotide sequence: TGTGCCAGCAGTGAGGAGTTTAGGCCAGCTTCACCCCTCCACTTT. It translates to CASSEEFRPASPLHF.

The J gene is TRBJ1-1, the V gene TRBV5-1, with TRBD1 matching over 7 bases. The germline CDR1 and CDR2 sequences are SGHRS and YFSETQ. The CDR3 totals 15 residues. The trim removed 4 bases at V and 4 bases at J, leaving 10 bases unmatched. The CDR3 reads CASSVEGATVTEAFF. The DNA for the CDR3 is TGCGCCAGCAGCGTCGAGGGGGCGACGGTCACTGAAGCTTTCTTT. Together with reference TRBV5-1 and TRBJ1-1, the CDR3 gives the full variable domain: KAGVTQTPRYLIKTRGQQVTLSCSPISGHRSVSWYQQTPGQGLQFLFEYFSETQRNKGNFPGRFSGRQFSNSRSEMNVSTLELGDSALYLCASSVEGATVTEAFFGQGTRLTVV.

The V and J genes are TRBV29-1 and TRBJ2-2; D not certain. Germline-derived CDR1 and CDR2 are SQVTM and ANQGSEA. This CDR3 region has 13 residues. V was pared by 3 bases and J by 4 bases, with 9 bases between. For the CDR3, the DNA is TGCAGCGTTGATAAGGGCATCACCGGGGAGCTGTTTTTT. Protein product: CSVDKGITGELFF.

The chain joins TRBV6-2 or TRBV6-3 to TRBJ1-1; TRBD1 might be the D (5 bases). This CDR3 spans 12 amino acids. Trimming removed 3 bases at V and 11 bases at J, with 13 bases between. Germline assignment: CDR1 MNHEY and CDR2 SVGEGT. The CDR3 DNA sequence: TGTGCCAGCAGTTATGGGACCCCGGAGGCTTTCTTT. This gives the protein CASSYGTPEAFF.

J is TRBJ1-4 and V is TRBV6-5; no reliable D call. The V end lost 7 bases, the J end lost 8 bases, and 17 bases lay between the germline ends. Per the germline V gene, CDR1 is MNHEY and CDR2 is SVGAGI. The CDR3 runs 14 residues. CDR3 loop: CASTAMSHREKLFF. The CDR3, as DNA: TGTGCCAGCACCGCCATGAGTCATCGGGAAAAACTGTTTTTT.

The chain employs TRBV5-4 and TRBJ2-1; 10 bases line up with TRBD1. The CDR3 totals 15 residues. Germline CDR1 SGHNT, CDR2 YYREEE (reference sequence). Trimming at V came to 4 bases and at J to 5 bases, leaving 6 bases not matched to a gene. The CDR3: CASSLDRGPHNEQFF. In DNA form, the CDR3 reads TGTGCCAGCAGCCTCGACAGGGGGCCCCACAATGAGCAGTTCTTC.

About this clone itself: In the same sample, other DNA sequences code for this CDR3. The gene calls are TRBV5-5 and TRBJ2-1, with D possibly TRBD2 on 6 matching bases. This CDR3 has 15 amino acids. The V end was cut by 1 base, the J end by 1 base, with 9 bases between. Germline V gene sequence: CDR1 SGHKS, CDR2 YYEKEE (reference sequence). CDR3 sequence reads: CASSLISGSYNEQFF. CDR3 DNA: TGTGCCAGCAGCTTGATCAGCGGGTCCTACAATGAGCAGTTCTTC.